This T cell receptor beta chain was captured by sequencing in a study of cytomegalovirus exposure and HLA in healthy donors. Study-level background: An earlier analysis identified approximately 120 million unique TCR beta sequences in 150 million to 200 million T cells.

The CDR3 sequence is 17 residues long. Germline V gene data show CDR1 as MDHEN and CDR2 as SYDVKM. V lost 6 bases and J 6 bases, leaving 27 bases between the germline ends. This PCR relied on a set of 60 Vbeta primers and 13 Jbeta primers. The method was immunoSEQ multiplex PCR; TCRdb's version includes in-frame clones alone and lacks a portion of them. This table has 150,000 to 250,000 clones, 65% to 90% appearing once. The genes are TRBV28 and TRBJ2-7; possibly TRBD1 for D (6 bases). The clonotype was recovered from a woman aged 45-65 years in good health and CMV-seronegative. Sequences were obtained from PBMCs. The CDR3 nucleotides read TGTGCCAGCAGCGGACCTCTCGGACAGTCTATAAGATCCGAGCAGTACTTC. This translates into CASSGPLGQSIRSEQYF. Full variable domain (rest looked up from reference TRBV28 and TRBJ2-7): DVKVTQSSRYLVKRTGEKVFLECVQDMDHENMFWYRQDPGLGLRLIYFSYDVKMKEKGDIPEGYSVSREKKERFSLILESASTNQTSMYLCASSGPLGQSIRSEQYFGPGTRLTVT.